At least ten counts were recorded for the clone carrying this T cell receptor (beta chain). TCR beta CDR3 region amplification was performed from RNA transcripts. During a first-round RT-PCR of the TCR CDR3, the HTBI primer set was used. A single record per CDR3 protein comes from TCRdb applying MiXCR to the multiplex PCR reads. The repertoire holds fewer than 400,000 distinct CDR3 sequences, approximately 15% seen once, with around a third in the top ten. Patients were aged 18 to 65, had disease duration under 2 months, and had newly diagnosed hyperthyroidism. The data derive from a study of T cells in Graves' hyperthyroidism and ophthalmopathy. The V gene's germline CDR1 is SGHVS and CDR2 FQNEAQ. The CDR3 contains 13 residues. Trimming took 5 bases from V and 9 from J; bases not matched to a gene: 7.

Sequencing was done on a sample of blood. The chain recombines TRBV7-8 with TRBJ2-3; 8 nucleotides agree with TRBD2. The TCR comes from a man aged 30-40 years with Graves' hyperthyroidism. The chain's CDR3 is CASSPRTSRTQYF. The CDR3 region has the DNA TGTGCCAGCAGCCCACGGACTAGCCGAACGCAGTATTTT.